This is a list of T cell receptor beta chains from one sample in a study of T cell repertoires in cytomegalovirus infection. No antigens are known for them. Each CDR3 protein gets one entry after TCRdb re-called the reads with MiXCR. The sample includes over 120,000 distinct CDR3 sequences, 32% seen only once; the top ten take around half. The source was CD8+ T cells from cultured PBMCs, collected from culture after CMV antigen stimulation. These receptors were taken from a human donor in good health (CMV status not recorded). Some clones in this sample may be carry-over from other donors' samples. Both conserved end residues are part of each CDR3. A D gene is named only where the DNA matches it firmly. The listing skips clone size in some rows; elsewhere it reads once, few, many or a size class.

d_call | clone_size | j_call | v_call | cdr3_aa | cdr3_nt
. | . | TRBJ2-7 | TRBV7-6 | CASSSAGHGIYEQYF | TGTGCCAGCAGCTCAGCGGGACATGGAATCTACGAGCAGTACTTC
TRBD2 | once | TRBJ2-3 | TRBV20-1 | CSAEELAGGLDTQYF | TGCAGTGCGGAAGAACTAGCGGGGGGATTGGATACGCAGTATTTT
TRBD2 | . | TRBJ2-3 | TRBV5-4 | CASSSAGGGTDTQYF | TGTGCCAGCAGCTCCGCGGGGGGCGGGACAGATACGCAGTATTTT
TRBD1 | . | TRBJ2-7 | TRBV7-8 | CASSEETGLNYEQYF | TGTGCCAGCAGCGAGGAGACAGGGCTAAACTACGAGCAGTACTTC
TRBD2 | few | TRBJ2-3 | TRBV11-2 | CASSSVGLATQYF | TGTGCCAGCAGCTCCGTCGGACTAGCGACGCAGTATTTT
. | . | TRBJ1-1 | TRBV12-3/TRBV12-4 | CASSPAGRNTEAFF | TGTGCCAGCAGCCCCGCGGGCAGGAACACTGAAGCTTTCTTT
TRBD1 | few | TRBJ2-5 | TRBV4-1 | CASSQDRTGGQTQYF | TGCGCCAGCAGCCAAGATCGGACAGGGGGGCAGACCCAGTACTTC
. | many | TRBJ1-1 | TRBV7-2 | CASSYDRGGEAFF | TGTGCCAGCAGCTACGACCGGGGCGGTGAAGCTTTCTTT
TRBD1 | . | TRBJ2-7 | TRBV27 | CASSFRGQGYEQYF | TGTGCCAGCAGTTTTCGGGGACAGGGCTACGAGCAGTACTTC
. | medium-sized | TRBJ1-1 | TRBV7-6 | CASSHMGGSEAFF | TGTGCCAGCAGTCATATGGGGGGGTCTGAAGCTTTCTTT
. | few | TRBJ2-6 | TRBV7-9 | CASRVGYGVLTF | TGTGCCAGCAGGGTAGGGTACGGCGTCCTGACTTTC
TRBD1 | . | TRBJ2-2 | TRBV6-5 | CASSYGTGGGGELVF | TGTGCCAGCAGTTACGGGACAGGGGGCGGCGGGGAGCTGGTTTTT
TRBD1 | . | TRBJ1-2 | TRBV12-3/TRBV12-4 | CASSSGGGQGARGYTF | TGTGCCAGCAGTTCGGGTGGGGGACAGGGGGCGCGTGGCTACACCTTC
. | few | TRBJ2-7 | TRBV19 | CASSIGSEQYF | TGTGCCAGTAGTATCGGGAGCGAGCAGTACTTC
. | . | TRBJ1-1 | TRBV6-2/TRBV6-3 | CASSYPGAFF | TGTGCCAGCAGTTACCCCGGAGCTTTCTTT
TRBD1 | many | TRBJ2-7 | TRBV6-5 | CASSYSDRGYEQYF | TGTGCCAGCAGTTACTCGGACAGGGGCTACGAGCAGTACTTC
TRBD2 | few | TRBJ2-7 | TRBV7-9 | CASSSSGRAHEQYF | TGTGCCAGCAGCTCCTCAGGGAGGGCACACGAGCAGTACTTC
TRBD2 | . | TRBJ2-7 | TRBV7-8 | CASSLPGLATEQYF | TGTGCCAGCAGCTTACCGGGACTAGCTACCGAGCAGTACTTC
TRBD1 | few | TRBJ1-2 | TRBV6-1 | CASRAGGYGYTF | TGTGCCAGCAGGGCAGGGGGCTATGGCTACACCTTC
TRBD2 | . | TRBJ2-2 | TRBV27 | CASSLGAGGTGELFF | TGTGCCAGCAGTTTAGGAGCGGGGGGGACCGGGGAGCTGTTTTTT
. | many | TRBJ1-1 | TRBV12-3/TRBV12-4 | CASTNGPITEAFF | TGTGCCAGCACCAATGGGCCCATCACTGAAGCTTTCTTT
. | many | TRBJ2-5 | TRBV7-2 | CASSLQGFGETQYF | TGTGCCAGCAGCTTACAGGGGTTCGGGGAGACCCAGTACTTC
TRBD2 | . | TRBJ2-3 | TRBV12-3/TRBV12-4 | CASSSMTSGGLPGADTQYF | TGTGCCAGCAGTTCGATGACTAGCGGGGGGCTTCCCGGTGCAGATACGCAGTATTTT
. | many | TRBJ2-1 | TRBV7-6 | CASSLGGASSYNEQFF | TGTGCCAGCAGCTTAGGCGGGGCTAGCTCCTACAATGAGCAGTTCTTC
TRBD1 | . | TRBJ2-1 | TRBV7-8 | CASSPRGQGLQIYNEQFF | TGTGCCAGCAGCCCCCGGGGACAGGGGTTACAAATTTACAATGAGCAGTTCTTC
. | many | TRBJ2-1 | TRBV25-1 | CASSVRGAGEQFF | TGTGCCAGCAGTGTCAGGGGGGCGGGGGAGCAGTTCTTC
. | . | TRBJ2-1 | TRBV11-2 | CASSLDLYSYNEQFF | TGTGCCAGCAGCTTAGACCTATACTCCTACAATGAGCAGTTCTTC
TRBD2 | . | TRBJ2-3 | TRBV27 | CASSPAGGSGGLTGFSTDTQYF | TGTGCCAGCAGTCCCGCCGGAGGTAGCGGGGGCCTCACCGGCTTTAGCACAGATACGCAGTATTTT
. | many | TRBJ1-1 | TRBV12-3/TRBV12-4 | CASSFEIQGTEAFF | TGTGCCAGCAGTTTTGAGATACAGGGCACTGAAGCTTTCTTT
. | few | TRBJ1-6 | TRBV7-8 | CASSLAGLGPYNSPLHF | TGTGCCAGCAGCTTAGCGGGGTTGGGACCGTATAATTCACCCCTCCACTTT
. | . | TRBJ2-7 | TRBV7-9 | CASSLWPGYEQYF | TGTGCCAGCAGCTTATGGCCGGGCTACGAGCAGTACTTC
TRBD1 | . | TRBJ2-7 | TRBV7-2 | CASSWGQGRNEQYF | TGTGCCAGCAGCTGGGGACAGGGGAGGAACGAGCAGTACTTC
. | few | TRBJ2-2 | TRBV28 | CATDLRGGANTGELFF | TGTGCCACCGATTTAAGAGGGGGGGCGAACACCGGGGAGCTGTTTTTT
. | . | TRBJ2-1 | TRBV7-9 | CASSRAGGPSEQFF | TGTGCCAGCAGCCGTGCCGGGGGCCCTAGTGAGCAGTTCTTC
. | few | TRBJ2-5 | TRBV27 | CASKRMGEETQYF | TGTGCCAGCAAACGGATGGGGGAAGAGACCCAGTACTTC
. | . | TRBJ1-1 | TRBV9 | CASSSSISTEAFF | TGTGCCAGCAGCTCATCTATCTCGACTGAAGCTTTCTTT
. | once | TRBJ1-5 | TRBV12-3/TRBV12-4 | CASTPGGGWPQHF | TGTGCCAGCACCCCGGGGGGGGGTTGGCCCCAGCATTTT
. | few | TRBJ1-5 | TRBV27 | CASSPSGVSQPQHF | TGTGCCAGCAGCCCTTCTGGAGTAAGTCAGCCCCAGCATTTT
. | many | TRBJ2-3 | TRBV20-1 | CSASGRIDTDTQYF | TGCAGTGCTAGTGGGCGCATCGACACAGATACGCAGTATTTT
TRBD1 | . | TRBJ1-6 | TRBV20-1 | CSAGQGRYSPLHF | TGCAGTGCTGGACAGGGCCGCTATTCACCCCTCCACTTT
. | . | TRBJ2-3 | TRBV5-6 | CASSLSVVPGRDTQYF | TGTGCCAGCAGCTTGTCAGTGGTGCCGGGGCGAGATACGCAGTATTTT
TRBD2 | . | TRBJ2-5 | TRBV19 | CASSETGLAVETQYF | TGTGCCAGTAGCGAGACGGGACTAGCGGTGGAGACCCAGTACTTC
. | . | TRBJ2-1 | TRBV28 | CASSSLTGTDSYNEQFF | TGTGCCAGCAGTTCTTTGACCGGGACGGATTCCTACAATGAGCAGTTCTTC
. | . | TRBJ1-1 | TRBV7-9 | CASSLVGVHTEAFF | TGTGCCAGCAGCTTAGTCGGGGTGCACACTGAAGCTTTCTTT
. | . | TRBJ1-1 | TRBV5-1 | CASSFGGGSEAFF | TGCGCCAGCAGCTTTGGAGGGGGTTCGGAAGCTTTCTTT
. | . | TRBJ2-3 | TRBV3-1 | CASSPGVQDTQYF | TGTGCCAGCAGCCCAGGGGTTCAAGATACGCAGTATTTT
TRBD2 | . | TRBJ2-7 | TRBV7-9 | CASSTHTSGTSYEQYF | TGTGCCAGCAGCACCCATACTAGCGGAACCTCCTACGAGCAGTACTTC
TRBD1 | . | TRBJ1-1 | TRBV6-4 | CASSPSGTGGLGAFF | TGTGCCAGCAGTCCATCCGGGACAGGGGGTTTGGGAGCTTTCTTT
. | many | TRBJ2-1 | TRBV6-6 | CASMVGPLHNEQFF | TGTGCCAGTATGGTTGGGCCCCTCCACAATGAGCAGTTCTTC
TRBD1 | . | TRBJ1-5 | TRBV28 | CASSSGTGASNQPQHF | TGTGCCAGCAGTTCCGGGACAGGGGCAAGCAATCAGCCCCAGCATTTT
. | . | TRBJ1-2 | TRBV2 | CASSDLQVVYYGYTF | TGTGCCAGCAGTGACCTGCAGGTAGTTTATTATGGCTACACCTTC
. | many | TRBJ1-2 | TRBV18 | CASSPLDNYGYTF | TGTGCCAGCTCACCCCTCGACAACTATGGCTACACCTTC
. | few | TRBJ2-7 | TRBV19 | CASSLQGGNEQYF | TGTGCCAGTAGTCTTCAGGGAGGAAACGAGCAGTACTTC